This T cell receptor (beta chain) was sequenced for a study of OX40 agonist ivuxolimab in advanced cancers. Some background on the complete study: Ivuxolimab was a fully human IgG2 agonistic monoclonal antibody targeting the costimulatory receptor OX40 (CD134). Intravenous ivuxolimab was administered to patients every 2 weeks at six dose levels: 0.01, 0.1, 0.3, 1.5, 3 and 10 mg/kg. Of the roughly 54 patients in dose escalation, some 19 had hepatocellular carcinoma, some 15 had melanoma, 9 had renal cell carcinoma and 9 had head and neck cancer. A male proportion of roughly 80% and a mean age of about 60 years, ranging from 23 to 79, were recorded for the dose-escalation cohort. Patients were allowed to have had prior anti-PD-1, anti-PD-L1 or anti-CTLA-4 therapy, and roughly 40% of the dose-escalation patients had been treated with checkpoint inhibitors. Partial responses occurred in three dose-escalation patients: two with cutaneous melanoma and one with hepatocellular carcinoma. The point of sequencing TCRbeta in the periphery was to test whether ivuxolimab changed TCR sequence diversity and drove clonal T-cell expansion. The paper reports the monotherapy dose-escalation portion (N of about 54 patients) of the phase I ivuxolimab trial. What the research found in general, with its limitations: Low levels of normalized T-cell clonal expansion were also seen in some patients who did not respond. In the 0.1-3.0 mg/kg groups, partial responders had among the lowest normalized peripheral clonal expansion, particularly in CD8+ T cells. After ivuxolimab, expanded clones were on average more numerous among CD8+ T cells than among CD4+ T cells. Clonal expansion of both CD4+ and CD8+ blood T cells was observed from baseline to week 6 at doses 0.1 to 3.0 mg/kg. Which antigens the clonally expanded peripheral T cells were specific for was not determined.

The CDR3 runs 16 amino acids, cysteine and phenylalanine included. CDR3 DNA is the only sequence kept; it has 48 bases, read in frame from the first base. Unmatched junction bases come to 9, with V trimmed by 0 bases and J by 6 bases. The germline V gene (reference sequence) sets CDR1 to MNHNY and CDR2 to SVGAGI. Patients with a history of autoimmune disease or receiving systemic immunosuppression were excluded from the trial. Peripheral blood for TCR sequencing was drawn from every dose cohort at baseline, at cycle 4 day 1 and at cycle 7 day 1. Samples were obtained from an open-label, multicenter, first-in-human phase I dose-escalation trial of ivuxolimab. Adults with locally advanced or metastatic melanoma, renal cell carcinoma, hepatocellular carcinoma or head and neck squamous cell carcinoma were enrolled in the trial. Before TCR sequencing, CD4+ T cells and CD8+ T cells from peripheral blood were sorted into separate populations.

Concerning this clone itself: No cognate antigen has been identified for it. Base-call qualities are not available, and no considerably larger clone is one nucleotide away.

Genomic DNA was extracted from sorted cells for sequencing of the TCRbeta CDR3 region. The immunoSEQ Assay was used for sequencing of TCRbeta CDR3 regions. TCRdb carries this immuneACCESS record with in-frame sequences only. Its versions omit some clonotypes, under half of them owing to an unresolved V gene in the studies checked, with the rest unexplained. Across this sample there are about 42,000 clones, with around 91% seen only once. Approximately 4.6% of the sample is held by the ten biggest clonotypes. The sequencing here drew on CD4+ or CD8+ T cells sorted from blood, taken in a trial of the OX40 agonist ivuxolimab. The TCR originated in an adult with an advanced solid tumor such as melanoma, head and neck, liver or kidney cancer. The chain is assembled from TRBV6-6 and TRBJ2-7, with TRBD1 matching 9 junction bases. The CDR3 sequence is CASSYSPGQGAAEQYF. The bases read TGTGCCAGCAGTTACTCTCCGGGACAGGGAGCGGCCGAGCAGTACTTC.